The source of this T cell receptor (beta chain) is a study of control samples from healthy donors and cancer patients. Generated by immunoSEQ multiplex PCR, the TCRdb table keeps only in-frame clones and is missing some. The sample yields 95,000 to 130,000 clones, roughly nine tenths seen once. CDR3 length: 15 residues. Germline-derived CDR1 and CDR2 are GTSNPN and SVGIG (reference sequence). The J segment lost 5 bases and the V segment lost 0 bases, leaving 3 bases of the junction unmatched. The V call is TRBV30, the J call TRBJ2-5; 13 positions match TRBD2. The source of this sequence is a woman aged 45-65 years with colorectal cancer. The sequenced sample consisted of PBMCs. The CDR3 loop reads CAWSVTSGRVETQYF. As DNA, the CDR3 is TGTGCCTGGAGTGTAACTAGCGGGAGGGTTGAGACCCAGTACTTC.